This TCR beta chain stems from a study of blood T cell repertoires in COVID-19. In the study overall: Researchers got acute and convalescent COVID-19 samples from the United States, Italy and Spain. From T cells, B-cell-depleted T cells, or PBMCs came the material, which was cDNA or gDNA.

Authors' processing steps: Amplifying reference gene primers gave estimates of nucleated cell counts. Measured with immunoSEQ multiplex PCR; TCRdb has only the in-frame clones, and not every one. V and J calls and clone size are given by that table; D and trimming were obtained from the DNA. The profile shows some 100,000 clones, around 84% of them singletons. The germline V gene has CDR1 KGHSH and CDR2 LQKENI. The CDR3 is 15 amino acids. Losses at the gene ends were 2 bases for V and 5 bases for J; bases not matched to a gene: 1. Sequencing used peripheral blood. The chain has TRBV18 and TRBJ2-1; 12 bases fit TRBD2. The TCR was taken from a woman in her 70s with active or convalescent COVID-19. The CDR3 region has the DNA TGTGCCAGCTCACCATCTAGCGGGGGGGACAATGAGCAGTTCTTC. Amino acids: CASSPSSGGDNEQFF.